A single sample gave rise to the 9 T cell receptor beta chains below, sequenced in a study of T cell repertoires in cytomegalovirus infection. TCRdb ran MiXCR on the reads and lists one entry per CDR3 protein. The sample lists 200,000 or so distinct CDR3 sequences, roughly a fifth seen once, with less than 3% in the top ten. The sample taken for sequencing was PBMCs. The receptors come from a human donor in good health (CMV status not recorded). Some clones in this sample may be carry-over from other donors' samples.

This sequence joins TRBV5-1 and TRBJ1-2; D is uncertain. The CDR3 sequence is 13 residues long. V was cut by 2 bases and J by 5 bases, with 10 bases left in between. Germline V CDR1 and CDR2: SGHRS, YFSETQ. CDR3 nucleotides: TGCGCCAGCAGCTTAAAGGCAGAGTATGGCTACACCTTC. It specifies CASSLKAEYGYTF.

This clonotype has ten or more counts. The chain uses TRBV7-9 and TRBJ1-2, with D unclear. CDR3 length: 13 residues. Germline assignment: CDR1 SEHNR and CDR2 FQNEAQ (reference sequence). Trimming took off 1 base at V and 8 bases at J, with 11 bases between the two ends. The CDR3 DNA reads as TGTGCCAGCAGCTTAGAACCTGATGGAGGCTACACCTTC. The encoded protein is CASSLEPDGGYTF.

This clonotype was counted between two and nine times. This chain links TRBV28 with TRBJ2-3; D is perhaps TRBD1 or TRBD2 (7 bases each). Germline loops: CDR1 MDHEN, CDR2 SYDVKM. The CDR3 is 13 residues long. The ends were cut back, 8 bases at V and 5 bases at J, with 14 bases in the middle. The CDR3 bases are TGTGCCAGCTGCCCAGGGGGGGGAGATACGCAGTATTTT. Its protein is CASCPGGGDTQYF.

This clonotype was seen more than once but under ten times. The CDR3 sequence is CASSLSDRAVTGELFF. The CDR3 coding sequence is TGCGCCAGCAGCTTGAGTGACAGGGCGGTCACCGGGGAGCTGTTTTTT. The chain couples TRBV5-1 to TRBJ2-2, with 7 bases aligning to TRBD1. The CDR3 covers 16 residues. Germline V CDR1 and CDR2: SGHRS, YFSETQ. J was trimmed by 4 bases and V by 1 base; bases with no gene match: 7.

This clonotype was seen a handful of times. This chain uses TRBV5-6 with TRBJ1-1, with TRBD1 as a possible D gene (6 bases). The CDR3 runs to 14 residues. From germline, CDR1 is SGHDT and CDR2 YYEEEE. The V end lost 2 bases, the J end lost 5 bases, and 13 bases lay between the germline ends. The chain's CDR3 is CASSFNRGQTEAFF. The CDR3, as DNA: TGTGCCAGCAGCTTTAACCGGGGGCAAACTGAAGCTTTCTTT. The full variable domain, with the rest looked up from reference TRBV5-6 and TRBJ1-1, is DAGVTQSPTHLIKTRGQQVTLRCSPKSGHDTVSWYQQALGQGPQFIFQYYEEEERQRGNFPDRFSGHQFPNYSSELNVNALLLGDSALYLCASSFNRGQTEAFFGQGTRLTVV.

The chain is built from TRBV6-5 and TRBJ1-5; D not certain. V was cut by 0 bases and J by 3 bases, with 9 bases left in between. Per germline, CDR1 MNHEY and CDR2 SVGAGI. The CDR3 spans 15 residues. The CDR3 protein is CASSYSGRNNQPQHF. The CDR3 DNA is TGTGCCAGCAGTTACTCCGGACGTAACAATCAGCCCCAGCATTTT.

This clonotype was detected a few times. This chain uses TRBV6-1 with TRBJ1-5; D may be TRBD1 (6 bases). The CDR3 has 15 amino acids. V lost 5 bases and J lost 6, with 17 bases in between. Germline V gene data show CDR1 as MNHNS and CDR2 as SASEGT. The CDR3 spells CASSYAQGFSQPQHF. DNA for the CDR3: TGTGCCAGCAGTTACGCTCAGGGGTTTTCTCAGCCCCAGCATTTT.

This clonotype appeared a single time. The chain joins TRBV11-2 to TRBJ2-5, with TRBD2 as a possible D gene (5 bases). In germline, CDR1 is SGHAT, CDR2 FQNNGV. The CDR3 length is 13 residues. Trimming removed 3 bases from V and 4 bases from J, with 9 bases in between. The CDR3: CASSFSEGETQYF. For the CDR3, the DNA is TGTGCCAGCAGCTTTAGCGAGGGAGAGACCCAGTACTTC.

The chain links TRBV10-2 to TRBJ1-1; 7 nucleotides match TRBD1. The CDR3 is made up of 14 amino acids. V lost 5 bases to trimming and J lost 4 bases; unmatched junction nucleotides: 7. In germline, CDR1 is WSHSY, CDR2 SAAADI. In DNA, the CDR3 is TGCGCCAGCAGTAGACAGGGATACGGCACTGAAGCTTTCTTT. Translating gives CASSRQGYGTEAFF.